The TCR beta chain under discussion was sequenced for a study of tissue T cells after allogeneic stem cell transplantation. Points from the study as a whole: Blood and spleen captured only part of the tissue TCR repertoire. The study did not identify alloreactive or antigen-specific tissue TCRs, and some clones might be persisting host cells. TCR repertoires tracked anatomic similarity, regardless of disease or transplant status.

In germline, CDR1 is MGHRA, CDR2 YSYEKL. V trimming: 5 bases; J trimming: 1 base; junction bases outside the gene matches: 4. This CDR3 has 15 amino acids. CDR3 sequences, V/J genes, frequencies and template counts came from survey-depth TCRbeta sequencing. The method was immunoSEQ multiplex PCR; TCRdb's version includes in-frame clones alone and lacks a portion of them. This table has under 30,000 clones, less than 85% appearing once. Comments on this clone: Its antigen remains unknown.

The chain has TRBV4-1 and TRBJ2-3, with 9 bases lining up with TRBD2. The material sequenced was tissue from the ileum, taken at autopsy. This clonotype originated in a female donor older than 55 with lung cancer. The CDR3 DNA is TGCGCCAGCAGCTGGCGGGAGGGCGGCACAGATACGCAGTATTTT. Translated, it gives CASSWREGGTDTQYF.